Here is one TCR beta chain with its context. Antigen specificity is unknown. The TCR beta cDNA libraries carried unique molecular identifiers. TCRdb processed the PCR reads anew with MiXCR; each CDR3 protein has one entry. This sample has roughly 870,000 distinct CDR3 sequences, with approximately 53% found just once. The entry originates in a study of post-analysis software for immune sequencing data. Study overall: Multiple sclerosis in the patients followed relapsing-remitting, secondary progressive and progressive-relapsing courses.

The study's findings and limits: Controls showed significantly higher normalized Chao1 diversity than did multiple sclerosis patients.

Input material: blood. The TCR comes from a girl under 18 with multiple sclerosis.

The CDR3, as DNA: TGCAGCGTTGGGGCAGGAAATCAGCCCCAGCATTTT. Its translation is CSVGAGNQPQHF. The chain links TRBV29-1 to TRBJ1-5; D unresolved. Trimming left V 4 bases short and J 4 bases short, with 8 bases between. Germline V gives CDR1 SQVTM, CDR2 ANQGSEA. CDR3 length: 12 residues.